These T cell receptor beta chains were read from a single sample in a study of CXCR3 chemokines and chemotherapy response in bladder cancer. TCRdb used MiXCR to reprocess the PCR reads, holding one entry per CDR3 protein. The sample shows around 2,000 distinct CDR3 sequences, 15% to 20% of them seen only once. The sample here was taken from a patient whose treatment included neoadjuvant chemotherapy. These receptors were obtained from a human donor with bladder cancer that responded to neoadjuvant chemotherapy. The CDR3 runs from the conserved cysteine through the conserved F or W. D genes are given only for firm matches.

. TRBV28 CASSSGSSGANVLTF
. TRBV27 CASSWYYNTGELFF
. TRBV20-1 CSARDPSASSTDTQYF
. TRBV7-2 CASSPRGAYNEQFF
. TRBV5-6 CASSFSGDTQYF
. TRBV18 CASSPGQTDTQYF
. TRBV24-1 CATSDLNRETQYF
. TRBV19 CASMRDFDSNQPQHF
. TRBV6-5 CASSTGQEKHTQYF
. TRBV18 CASSPPNTGELFF